This T cell receptor beta chain was sequenced in a study of regulatory T cells in long-lasting Graves disease. The authors built TCR beta libraries using iRepertoire HTBI primers and Arm-PCR of CDR3 regions. TCRdb analysed the multiplex PCR reads with MiXCR anew, one entry per CDR3 protein. The table records more than 400,000 distinct CDR3 sequences, over 15% of them present only once. Germline loops: CDR1 LNHDA, CDR2 SQIVND (reference sequence). The CDR3 totals 17 residues. V was cut by 1 base and J by 7 bases, with 20 bases left in between. This clonotype was seen many times. The sample's time point: newly diagnosed GD, antithyroid drugs for less than 3 months. Making the TCR library involved RNA that had been extracted from PBMCs. A roughly 9-milliliter sample of peripheral blood was drawn into EDTA tubes. The same sample was also used in a study of T cells in Graves' hyperthyroidism and ophthalmopathy. That report adds: The hyperthyroidism patients had all been newly diagnosed, and their disease duration was under 2 months. Their ages ranged from 18 to 65 years. The model foresaw ophthalmopathy a median around 6.4 months prior to onset.

J is TRBJ2-1 and V is TRBV19, with a weak D call TRBD2 (5 bases). Specimen: peripheral blood mononuclear cells (PBMCs), collected at new diagnosis, from a patient treated with antithyroid drugs. The receptor was isolated from a woman aged 25 to 39 with Graves disease. The CDR3 reads CASSIGAGGILGNEQFF. DNA for the CDR3: TGTGCCAGTAGTATAGGGGCGGGCGGAATACTGGGAAATGAGCAGTTCTTC.